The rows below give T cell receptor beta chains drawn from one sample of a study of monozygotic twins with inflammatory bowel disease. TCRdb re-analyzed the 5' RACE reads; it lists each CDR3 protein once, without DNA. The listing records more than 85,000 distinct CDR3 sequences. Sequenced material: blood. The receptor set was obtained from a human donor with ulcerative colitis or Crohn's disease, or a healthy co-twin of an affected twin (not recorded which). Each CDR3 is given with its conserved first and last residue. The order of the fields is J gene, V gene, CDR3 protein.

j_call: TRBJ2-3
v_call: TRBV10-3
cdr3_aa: CAIRATGGHTDTQYF

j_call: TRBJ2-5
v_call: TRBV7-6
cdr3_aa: CASSLEPGGASETQYF

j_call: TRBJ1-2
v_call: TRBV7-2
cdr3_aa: CASSLGGSPGGYTF

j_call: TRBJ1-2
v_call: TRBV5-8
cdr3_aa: CASSYRVSGYTF

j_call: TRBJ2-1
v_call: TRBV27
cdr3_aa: CASITYAPGQVINEQFF

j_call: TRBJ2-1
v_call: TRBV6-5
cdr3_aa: CASSYRQKYNEQFF

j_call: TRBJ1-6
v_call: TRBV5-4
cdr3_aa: CASSFTPSYNSPLHF

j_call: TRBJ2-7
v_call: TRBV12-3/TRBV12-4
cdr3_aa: CASSLSGGHEQYF

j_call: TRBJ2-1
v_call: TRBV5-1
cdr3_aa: CASSHGPSGDEQFF

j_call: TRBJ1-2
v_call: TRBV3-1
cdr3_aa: CASSQRSGDGGYTF

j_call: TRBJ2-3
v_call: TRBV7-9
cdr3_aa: CASGGTSGTDTQYF

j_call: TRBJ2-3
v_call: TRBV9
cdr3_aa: CASSARQGTDTQYF

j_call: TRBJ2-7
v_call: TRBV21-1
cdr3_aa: CASSDTPVGGRYYEQYF

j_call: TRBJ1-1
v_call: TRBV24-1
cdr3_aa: CATSDEKNTEAFF

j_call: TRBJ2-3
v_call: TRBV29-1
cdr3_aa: CSVGGTGDSSQYF

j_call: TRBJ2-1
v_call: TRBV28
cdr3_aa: CASSLSPGQPEQFF

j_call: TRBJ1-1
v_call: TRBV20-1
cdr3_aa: CSARDKGRGLWNTEAFF

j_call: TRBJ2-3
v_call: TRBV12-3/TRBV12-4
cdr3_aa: CASSGLPTDTQYF

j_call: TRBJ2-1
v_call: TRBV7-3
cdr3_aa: CASSLGLAEYNEQFF

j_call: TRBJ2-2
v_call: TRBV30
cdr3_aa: CAWIAGGYTGELFF

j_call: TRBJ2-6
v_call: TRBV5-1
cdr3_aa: CASSYRESSGANVLTF

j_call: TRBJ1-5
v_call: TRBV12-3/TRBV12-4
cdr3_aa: CASSFENRQPPQHF

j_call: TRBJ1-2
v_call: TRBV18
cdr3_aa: CASSLGQATGGYTF

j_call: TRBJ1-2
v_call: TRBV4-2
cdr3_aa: CASSPDHTRGNYGYTF

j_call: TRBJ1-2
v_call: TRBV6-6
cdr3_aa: CATRTETNYGYTF

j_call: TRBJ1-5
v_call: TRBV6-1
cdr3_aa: CASEARGHQPQHF

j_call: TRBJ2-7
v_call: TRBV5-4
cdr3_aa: CASSIPGQSFGEQYF

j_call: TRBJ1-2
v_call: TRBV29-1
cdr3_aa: CSAQTGADYGYTF

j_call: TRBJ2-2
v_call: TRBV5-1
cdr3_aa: CASRRVLDTYTGELFF

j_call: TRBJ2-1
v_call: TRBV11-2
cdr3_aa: CASSSTTGARYNEQFF

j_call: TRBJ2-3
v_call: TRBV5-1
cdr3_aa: CASSLARGSGGSTDTQYF

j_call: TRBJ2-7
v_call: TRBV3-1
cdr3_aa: CASSRLAGNPYYEQYF

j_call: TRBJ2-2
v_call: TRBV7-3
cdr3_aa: CASSVGTSGTGELFF

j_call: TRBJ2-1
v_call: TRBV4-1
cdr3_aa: CASSQVEGANYNEQFF

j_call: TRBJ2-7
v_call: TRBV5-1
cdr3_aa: CASSSRLYEQYF

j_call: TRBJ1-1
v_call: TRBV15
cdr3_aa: CATSRDEGVGTEAFF

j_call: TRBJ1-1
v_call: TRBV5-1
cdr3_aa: CASSVEAGEGTEAFF

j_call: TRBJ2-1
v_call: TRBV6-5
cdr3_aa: CASSYRDRGSYNEQFF

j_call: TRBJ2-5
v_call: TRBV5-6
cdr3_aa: CASSFVGRQETQYF

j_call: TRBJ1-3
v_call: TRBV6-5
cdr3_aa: CASSYSGRSGNTIYF

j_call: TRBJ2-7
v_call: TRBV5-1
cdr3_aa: CASSLRAGDRAFNEQYF

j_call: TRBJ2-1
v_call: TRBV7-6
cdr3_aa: CASLVVGTFVYNEQFF

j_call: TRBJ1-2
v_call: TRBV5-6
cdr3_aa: CASSRDRGSDGYTF

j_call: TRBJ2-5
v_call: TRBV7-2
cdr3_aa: CASSLLAYQETQYF

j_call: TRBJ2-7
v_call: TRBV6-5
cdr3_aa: CASSYRSPLAGAYEQYF

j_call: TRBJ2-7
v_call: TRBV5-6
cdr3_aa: CASSHDAYEQYF

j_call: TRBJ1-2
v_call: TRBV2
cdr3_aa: CASSEGQGYGYTF

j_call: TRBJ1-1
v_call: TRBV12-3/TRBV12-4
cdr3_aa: CASTPTGGNTEAFF

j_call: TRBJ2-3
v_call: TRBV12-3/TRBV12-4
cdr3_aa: CASSGTGATDTQYF

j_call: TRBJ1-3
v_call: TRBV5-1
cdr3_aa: CASRPGTRSGNTIYF

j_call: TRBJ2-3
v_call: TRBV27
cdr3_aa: CASSGRQSSTDTQYF

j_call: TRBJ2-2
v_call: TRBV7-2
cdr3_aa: CASSFSTGFDTGELFF

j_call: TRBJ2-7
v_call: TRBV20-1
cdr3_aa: CSAEPRDGQKYEQYF

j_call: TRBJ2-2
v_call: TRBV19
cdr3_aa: CASSISITGELFF

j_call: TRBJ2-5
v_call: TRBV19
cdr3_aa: CASGDSETQYF

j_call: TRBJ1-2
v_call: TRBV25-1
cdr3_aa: CASSEFETASWGYGYTF

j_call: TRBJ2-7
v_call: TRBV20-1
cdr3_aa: CSASPPGLAGGPDYEQYF

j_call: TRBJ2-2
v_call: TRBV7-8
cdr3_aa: CASSLELRRTNTGELFF

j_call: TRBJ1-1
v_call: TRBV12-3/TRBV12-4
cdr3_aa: CASSLGGEAFF

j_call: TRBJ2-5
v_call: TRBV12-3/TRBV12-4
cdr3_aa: CASSWRKETQYF